The entry below gives a single T cell receptor (beta chain) sequence along with its context. The data stem from a study of shared clonotypes between healthy human individuals. The protocol was immunoSEQ multiplex PCR, while the TCRdb copy is restricted to in-frame clones and leaves out a portion. The sample contains around 2.5 million clones, roughly 93% of which appear only once. Material: naive CD4+ T cells from PBMCs. Subset of the sample: CD45RA+ positively selected. The TCR originated in a man aged 18 to 29 in good health. Some clones in this sample may be carry-over from other donors' samples.

In nucleotides, the CDR3 is TGTGCCGGGCCCTCAGGGTCCCCCGGGGAGCTGTTTTTT. This gives the protein CAGPSGSPGELFF. The chain carries TRBV5-3 and TRBJ2-2; TRBD1 is a possible D gene (5 bases). TRBV5-3 is flagged as an ORF with uncertain function. V lost 10 bases and J 6 bases, leaving 16 bases between the germline ends. The CDR3 consists of 13 residues.